The TCR beta chain described here comes from a study of blood T cell repertoires in COVID-19. Enrolled through a virtual design, the participants were between roughly 18 and 100 years of age and came from 24 US areas. The table came from immunoSEQ multiplex PCR; TCRdb's copy has only in-frame clones and leaves some out. In the table there are over 250,000 clones, roughly 86% of which are singletons. V trimming: 0 bases; J trimming: 10 bases; junction bases outside the gene matches: 4. This CDR3 has 13 residues. The V gene's germline CDR1 is SGHNT and CDR2 YYREEE (reference sequence). This receptor was obtained from a woman aged 25 to 39 who had recovered from COVID-19. This chain connects TRBV5-4 to TRBJ1-1; 9 bases line up with TRBD1. Material for sequencing was PBMCs or T cells enriched from blood (not recorded which). The CDR3 DNA reads TGTGCCAGCAGCTTGGGGGGACAGGGTGCAGCTTTCTTT. Translation gives CASSLGGQGAAFF.